The 24 T cell receptor beta chains in this list originate from one sample, sequenced in a study of T cell responses to AZD1222 COVID-19 vaccine. Using immunoSEQ multiplex PCR, the repertoire was profiled, and TCRdb retains in-frame clones only, with some absent. Among 120,000 to 150,000 clones listed, about 87% were seen once. Material: peripheral blood, obtained on day 0 of AZD1222 vaccination. Receptors were obtained from an adult in good health.

This CDR3 is CASSIGRPDTGELFF. CDR3 sequence (DNA): TGTGCCAGTAGTATAGGCAGGCCCGACACCGGGGAGCTGTTTTTT. This chain connects TRBV19 to TRBJ2-2; D call uncertain. The CDR3 runs 15 residues. Per the germline V gene, CDR1 is LNHDA and CDR2 is SQIVND (reference sequence). V was pared by 1 base and J by 3 bases, with 9 bases between.

The rearrangement uses TRBV7-9 and TRBJ1-1; a possible D gene is TRBD1 (5 bases). The CDR3 is 13 residues long. CDR1 SEHNR and CDR2 FQNEAQ come from the germline V gene (reference sequence). V was clipped by 5 bases and J by 4 bases, with 11 bases between them. This chain's CDR3 is CASSPGHPTEAFF. Here the CDR3 DNA reads TGTGCCAGCAGCCCCGGACATCCCACTGAAGCTTTCTTT.

The rearrangement links TRBV12-3 or TRBV12-4 to TRBJ1-5, with 8 positions matching TRBD1. This CDR3 is built from 13 residues. Trimming removed 5 bases from V and 11 bases from J; junction bases left unmatched: 8. CDR3 nucleotides: TGTGCCAGCAGTCTTGGACAGGGATGGTCCCAGCATTTT. Its translation: CASSLGQGWSQHF.

The V call is TRBV6-5, the J call TRBJ1-2; TRBD1 agrees at 8 bases. The CDR3 length is 13 residues. Trimming removed 6 bases from V and 6 bases from J; junction bases left unmatched: 6. CDR1 is MNHEY and CDR2 is SVGAGI in the germline V gene. For the CDR3, the DNA is TGTGCCAGCAGAATGGACAGGGTAGATGGCTACACCTTC. As protein: CASRMDRVDGYTF.

The rearrangement joins TRBV4-1 to TRBJ1-1, with D hard to call. The V end was cut by 7 bases, the J end by 1 base, with 13 bases between. The germline V gene has CDR1 MGHRA and CDR2 YSYEKL. The CDR3 length is 14 residues. As DNA, the CDR3 is TGCGCCAGCAAGAATCCCACTTGGAACACTGAAGCTTTCTTT. This gives the protein CASKNPTWNTEAFF.

The rearrangement joins TRBV5-6 to TRBJ2-4, with D perhaps assigned TRBD1 or TRBD2 (5 bases each). Trimming cost V 1 base and J 7 bases, with 9 bases left between them. The CDR3 is 13 residues long. The germline CDR1 and CDR2 sequences are SGHDT and YYEEEE. Here the CDR3 reads CASSLRGENIQYF. The CDR3 coding sequence is TGTGCCAGCAGCTTGAGAGGGGAGAACATTCAGTACTTC. Supplemented by reference TRBV5-6 and TRBJ2-4, the full variable domain reads DAGVTQSPTHLIKTRGQQVTLRCSPKSGHDTVSWYQQALGQGPQFIFQYYEEEERQRGNFPDRFSGHQFPNYSSELNVNALLLGDSALYLCASSLRGENIQYFGAGTRLSVL.

The rearrangement links TRBV6-5 to TRBJ2-7; 7 bases are shared with TRBD1. Germline V gives CDR1 MNHEY, CDR2 SVGAGI. The ends lost 6 bases at V and 2 bases at J; junction bases unmatched: 7. This CDR3 is built from 14 residues. CDR3 sequence: CASSLGTAAYEQYF. Here the CDR3 DNA reads TGTGCCAGCAGCCTGGGGACAGCAGCCTACGAGCAGTACTTC.

The chain has TRBV27 and TRBJ2-7; 7 nucleotides line up with TRBD2. Germline CDR1 is MNHEY and CDR2 is SMNVEV (reference sequence). This CDR3 is built from 17 residues. The junction had 14 bases not matched to a gene; V was cut back by 6 bases and J by 0 bases. For the CDR3, the DNA is TGTGCCAGCAGCCGCCCTCCGGGGGGAGCCAGCTCCTACGAGCAGTACTTC. Amino acids: CASSRPPGGASSYEQYF.

The rearrangement uses TRBV3-1 (or the pseudogene TRBV3-2) and TRBJ1-2, with D possibly being TRBD1 (5 bases). The germline V gene has CDR1 LGHDT and CDR2 YNNKEL (reference sequence). This CDR3 has 16 amino acids. V lost 1 base and J lost 5, with 17 bases in between. This CDR3 is CASSQVAGPRSYGYTF. CDR3 DNA sequence: TGTGCCAGCAGCCAAGTGGCAGGGCCCCGCTCTTATGGCTACACCTTC.

The rearrangement joins TRBV7-3 to TRBJ2-5; weak D call: TRBD1 (6 bases). V was shortened by 5 bases and J by 1 base, with 11 bases between the two germline ends. The CDR3 loop spans 14 amino acids. Per the germline V gene, CDR1 is SGHTA and CDR2 is FQGTGA. The DNA for the CDR3 is TGTGCCAGCAGCCTTATAGGGGGCCAAGAGACCCAGTACTTC. It specifies CASSLIGGQETQYF.

V and J are TRBV7-9 and TRBJ2-7; TRBD2 matches 7 bases. Germline V gene lookup returns CDR1 SEHNR and CDR2 FQNEAQ (reference sequence). V gave up 4 bases and J gave up 6 bases; unmatched junction bases: 3. This CDR3 contains 12 residues. The CDR3 region is CASSSSGGEQYF. DNA of the CDR3: TGTGCCAGCAGCTCTTCGGGGGGCGAGCAGTACTTC.

The chain employs TRBV7-2 and TRBJ2-1, with 9 bases aligning to TRBD2. The V segment lost 6 bases and the J segment 5 bases; nucleotides outside the gene matches: 11. The CDR3 spans 16 residues. Looked up from germline, CDR1 is SGHTA and CDR2 is FQGNSA. The CDR3 sequence is CASRGASGAAHNEQFF. CDR3 nucleotide sequence: TGTGCCAGCAGGGGTGCTAGCGGGGCGGCTCACAATGAGCAGTTCTTC.

V usage is TRBV9 and J usage is TRBJ1-2, with TRBD1 identical over 10 bases. This CDR3 region has 18 residues. Germline V gives CDR1 SGDLS, CDR2 YYNGEE. With V trimmed by 4 bases and J by 5 bases, 17 bases remained unmatched. The CDR3 reads CASSTRRGQGSLGYGYTF. CDR3 sequence (DNA): TGTGCCAGCAGCACGCGTAGGGGACAGGGGAGCTTGGGTTATGGCTACACCTTC.

The CDR3, as DNA: TGCGCCAGCAGCGGAAAAGCCGGGGCAAACTATGGCTACACCTTC. This sequence encodes CASSGKAGANYGYTF. The rearrangement uses TRBV5-1 and TRBJ1-2; maybe TRBD1 (5 bases). From germline, CDR1 is SGHRS and CDR2 YFSETQ. The CDR3 consists of 15 residues. Trimming shortened V by 4 bases and J by 2 bases, and 15 bases separated the two germline ends.

This chain joins TRBV4-3 and TRBJ2-7; D is undetermined. The CDR3 is 13 amino acids. V lost 6 bases to trimming and J lost 0 bases, with 9 bases between them. The V gene's germline CDR1 is LGHNA and CDR2 YSLEER. The CDR3 DNA reads TGCGCCAGCAGACAGTCTCCCTCCTACGAGCAGTACTTC. It translates to CASRQSPSYEQYF.

The rearrangement links TRBV4-1 to TRBJ1-1; D not certain. Germline-derived CDR1 and CDR2 are MGHRA and YSYEKL. The CDR3 consists of 13 residues. Trimming stripped 4 bases from V and 1 base from J, with 7 bases between. CDR3 region: CASSREENTEAFF. DNA of the CDR3: TGCGCCAGCAGCCGGGAGGAGAACACTGAAGCTTTCTTT.

The J gene is TRBJ2-2, the V gene TRBV10-3; D not certain. The CDR3 contains 14 residues. The germline gives CDR1 ENHRY, CDR2 SYGVKD. Trimming removed 5 bases from V and 4 bases from J, with 11 bases in between. The CDR3 sequence is CAISQKTSTGELFF. DNA for the CDR3: TGTGCCATCAGTCAAAAAACGTCCACCGGGGAGCTGTTTTTT.

The V call is TRBV5-1, the J call TRBJ1-3; D call uncertain. The V and J ends lost 0 bases and 0 bases respectively, with 7 bases between them. This CDR3 spans 15 amino acids. Germline-derived CDR1 and CDR2 are SGHRS and YFSETQ. The CDR3 here is CASSLDSNSGNTIYF. CDR3 coding DNA: TGCGCCAGCAGCTTGGACAGCAACTCTGGAAACACCATATATTTT.

This clone was observed a handful of times. The rearrangement links TRBV24-1 to TRBJ1-2, with TRBD1 identical over 9 bases. After removal of 5 bases from V and 10 bases from J, the junction contained 13 bases not matched to a gene. The CDR3 runs to 15 residues. Germline CDR1 reads KGHDR; CDR2 reads SFDVKD. CDR3 region: CATSARDRALFDYTF. The CDR3 region has the DNA TGTGCCACCAGTGCCCGGGACAGGGCTCTTTTTGACTACACCTTC.

The DNA for the CDR3 is TGTGCCAGTAGTATAACCGGGGGGGTTAATCAGCCCCAGCATTTT. This encodes CASSITGGVNQPQHF. The rearrangement joins TRBV19 to TRBJ1-5, with D possibly TRBD1 on 5 matching bases. The ends were cut back, 2 bases at V and 4 bases at J, with 12 bases in the middle. CDR1 is LNHDA, CDR2 SQIVND, per germline (reference sequence). CDR3 length equals 15 residues.

The V call is TRBV3-1 (or the pseudogene TRBV3-2), the J call TRBJ1-4; no definite D call. This CDR3 is built from 13 residues. V was shortened by 1 base and J by 7 bases, with 7 bases between the two germline ends. Germline loops: CDR1 LGHDT, CDR2 YNNKEL (reference sequence). The CDR3 nucleotides read TGTGCCAGCAGCCAAGGCGGGATTGAAAAACTGTTTTTT. Its translation is CASSQGGIEKLFF.

The chain employs TRBV7-9 and TRBJ1-2; perhaps TRBD1 as D (6 bases). Germline-derived CDR1 and CDR2 are SEHNR and FQNEAQ (reference sequence). V lost 5 bases and J 4 bases, leaving 17 bases between the germline ends. The length of the CDR3 is 15 residues. This CDR3 reads CASSRTGPFSYGYTF. DNA of the CDR3: TGTGCCAGCAGCCGCACAGGGCCATTTTCCTATGGCTACACCTTC.

The chain combines TRBV5-8 with TRBJ1-5; D perhaps matches TRBD1 (5 bases). V was cut by 2 bases and J by 5 bases, with 17 bases left in between. CDR3 length: 16 amino acids. The V gene's germline CDR1 is SGHTS and CDR2 YDEGEE. CDR3 in DNA: TGTGCCAGCAGCTTCGGCGGGGACCCCTCTTATCAGCCCCAGCATTTT. It encodes CASSFGGDPSYQPQHF.

The rearrangement uses TRBV5-4 and TRBJ2-7; D may be TRBD2 (7 bases). Germline-derived CDR1 and CDR2 are SGHNT and YYREEE (reference sequence). V gave up 4 bases and J gave up 2 bases, with 16 bases separating them. The CDR3 has 15 amino acids. This CDR3 is CASSPMAGATYEQYF. CDR3 DNA sequence: TGTGCCAGCAGCCCAATGGCGGGGGCCACCTACGAGCAGTACTTC.